The present T cell receptor beta chain was sequenced within a study of cytomegalovirus exposure and HLA in healthy donors. Broader study findings: An ancestry cluster, one associated with Asian ancestry, reportedly showed fewer N-insertions than the 666-donor mean in a later analysis. The dataset shows that most TCR sequences were rare, while some public TCRs occurred in many donors. A later analysis revealed that TCR association rates differed between HLA loci, peaking at DRB1 and bottoming out at HLA-C. Later analysis showed most CMV-associated TCR beta chains appearing HLA-restricted.

Vbeta (60) and Jbeta (13) primers were used in the PCR. Using immunoSEQ multiplex PCR, the repertoire was profiled, and TCRdb retains in-frame clones only, with some absent. The sample gives roughly 78,000 clones, about 64% of which show up once; approximately 5.7% is in the top ten. On this clone itself: The antigen is not known.

The sequence came from a man aged 25-45 years in good health and CMV-seropositive. Sequencing was done on a sample of PBMCs.

The CDR3: CASIGDSFGGYTF. DNA of the CDR3: TGTGCCAGCATCGGGGACAGTTTCGGCGGCTACACCTTC. The chain links TRBV28 to TRBJ1-2; 7 bases match TRBD1. Germline CDR1 reads MDHEN; CDR2 reads SYDVKM. After removal of 7 bases from V and 8 bases from J, the junction contained 10 bases not matched to a gene. The CDR3 spans 13 residues.